The 32 T cell receptor beta chains below were found in one sample sequenced in a study of shared clonotypes between healthy human individuals. Measured with immunoSEQ multiplex PCR; TCRdb has only the in-frame clones, and not every one. The sample includes a few million clones, 90% to 95% seen only once; the top ten take about 1.7%. Terminally differentiated effector memory CD45RA+ cells were left out of the naive CD8 fraction, which was CD45RO-negative and positively selected for CCR7. The sequencing sample was made of naive CD8+ T cells from PBMCs. These receptors all stem from a man between 18 and 35 years old in good health. Some clones in this sample may be carry-over from other donors' samples.

V usage is TRBV6-1 and J usage is TRBJ2-7, with D maybe TRBD1 (5 bases). This CDR3 has 15 residues. V was shortened by 1 base and J by 3 bases, with 13 bases between the two germline ends. Germline V gene data show CDR1 as MNHNS and CDR2 as SASEGT. The CDR3 protein is CASSEGPGIVYEQYF. In DNA form, the CDR3 reads TGTGCCAGCAGTGAAGGGCCAGGGATTGTCTACGAGCAGTACTTC.

The rearrangement joins TRBV9 to TRBJ2-5; D assignment may be TRBD1 or TRBD2 (5 bases each). Germline lookup yields CDR1 SGDLS and CDR2 YYNGEE. The CDR3 extends over 16 amino acids. The V gene lost 0 bases and the J gene lost 2 bases, with 14 bases spanning the gap. CDR3 nucleotides: TGTGCCAGCAGCGTAGAGCCCACGGGGCGGCAAGAGACCCAGTACTTC. Protein product: CASSVEPTGRQETQYF.

This clone has more than one count but fewer than ten. The chain joins TRBV14 to TRBJ1-2; no definite D call. The CDR3 totals 15 residues. V was trimmed by 4 bases and J by 3 bases, leaving 15 bases between them. The germline gives CDR1 SGHDN, CDR2 FVKESK. The CDR3 nucleotides read TGTGCCAGCAGCCCGGGCCTCCGTCCCCACTATGGCTACACCTTC. Protein product: CASSPGLRPHYGYTF.

The rearrangement uses TRBV7-2 and TRBJ2-7; TRBD2 matches 7 bases. The CDR3 totals 17 residues. The trim removed 6 bases at V and 2 bases at J, leaving 16 bases unmatched. Germline V CDR1 and CDR2: SGHTA, FQGNSA. DNA of the CDR3: TGTGCCAGCAGGTCGGCGATGGTCCTAGCGGAGGCCTACGAGCAGTACTTC. It is translated as CASRSAMVLAEAYEQYF.

This chain uses TRBV30 with TRBJ2-3; weak D call: TRBD1 (6 bases). Germline loops: CDR1 GTSNPN, CDR2 SVGIG (reference sequence). This CDR3 has 15 residues. The V and J ends lost 0 bases and 2 bases respectively, with 12 bases between them. DNA for the CDR3: TGTGCCTGGAGTGTCGGGACATCGATCACAGATACGCAGTATTTT. Translated: CAWSVGTSITDTQYF.

This chain links TRBV5-1 with TRBJ2-3, with D maybe TRBD2 (5 bases). The CDR3 loop spans 11 amino acids. V lost 7 bases, J lost 10 bases, and 13 bases lay in between. CDR1 and CDR2 (germline): SGHRS, YFSETQ. CDR3: CASGLPSAQYF. The CDR3 nucleotides are TGCGCCAGCGGACTTCCCTCTGCGCAGTATTTT.

The V call is TRBV27, the J call TRBJ2-1; D unclear. V lost 6 bases and J 4 bases, leaving 13 bases between the germline ends. Germline values: CDR1 MNHEY, CDR2 SMNVEV (reference sequence). The CDR3 is 14 residues long. CDR3 sequence reads: CASSPMIGYNEQFF. CDR3 nucleotides: TGTGCCAGCAGCCCGATGATAGGGTACAATGAGCAGTTCTTC.

With respect to this clone: At one boundary the junction diverges from the germline segment, which might be a read error. The chain links TRBV6-1 to TRBJ2-7; D possibly matches TRBD1 or TRBD2 (5 bases each). Looked up from germline, CDR1 is MNHNS and CDR2 is SASEGT. The CDR3 is 12 amino acids. The CDR3 DNA reads as TGTGCCAGCGGGGGAATTCGGCCAAATATGGTCTTC. Residues: CASGGIRPNMVF.

The chain employs TRBV27 and TRBJ2-7, with D possibly TRBD2 on 7 matching bases. Germline V gives CDR1 MNHEY, CDR2 SMNVEV (reference sequence). The CDR3 sequence is 16 residues long. V was trimmed by 8 bases and J by 2 bases, leaving 22 bases between them. CDR3 region: CASLKGGGASPYEQYF. Written as DNA, the CDR3 is TGTGCCAGCCTAAAGGGGGGGGGCGCGAGCCCCTACGAGCAGTACTTC.

The chain carries TRBV5-5 and TRBJ2-3; TRBD1 or TRBD2 may be the D gene (5 bases each). This CDR3 region has 12 residues. The germline V gene has CDR1 SGHKS and CDR2 YYEKEE (reference sequence). V was clipped by 3 bases and J by 6 bases, with 8 bases between them. The chain's CDR3 is CASSWDGDTQYF. CDR3 nucleotides: TGTGCCAGCAGCTGGGACGGCGATACGCAGTATTTT. The variable domain in full, completed from reference TRBV5-5 and TRBJ2-3, reads DAGVTQSPTHLIKTRGQQVTLRCSPISGHKSVSWYQQVLGQGPQFIFQYYEKEERGRGNFPDRFSARQFPNYSSELNVNALLLGDSALYLCASSWDGDTQYFGPGTRLTVL.

This chain's CDR3 is CASSLGQGIISYEQYF. The CDR3 DNA reads as TGTGCCAGCAGCTTGGGACAGGGGATTATCTCCTACGAGCAGTACTTC. This chain connects TRBV5-6 to TRBJ2-7; 8 positions agree with TRBD1. From germline, CDR1 is SGHDT and CDR2 YYEEEE. The length of the CDR3 is 16 residues. After removal of 0 bases from V and 0 bases from J, the junction contained 5 bases not matched to a gene.

The chain links TRBV5-5 to TRBJ2-3; 8 positions agree with TRBD2. The CDR3 length is 15 residues. J lost 6 bases, V lost 3 bases, and 9 bases had no gene match. Per germline, CDR1 SGHKS and CDR2 YYEKEE (reference sequence). The CDR3 nucleotides are TGTGCCAGCAGCTACGCCTATGGCGGGAGGGATACGCAGTATTTT. This encodes CASSYAYGGRDTQYF.

V gene TRBV6-1 combines with J gene TRBJ2-1, with 7 bases that match TRBD2. The V gene's germline CDR1 is MNHNS and CDR2 SASEGT. The CDR3 length is 13 residues. The V segment lost 8 bases and the J segment 4 bases; nucleotides outside the gene matches: 5. The DNA for the CDR3 is TGTGCCAGCCCCAGCGGGACTTACAATGAGCAGTTCTTC. As protein: CASPSGTYNEQFF.

The chain employs TRBV11-2 and TRBJ1-3; no clear D gene. V gave up 0 bases and J gave up 4 bases, with 10 bases separating them. From germline, CDR1 is SGHAT and CDR2 FQNNGV. The CDR3 loop spans 15 amino acids. In DNA, the CDR3 is TGTGCCAGCAGCTTAGATCAGCGCGGCGGAAACACCATATATTTT. Protein sequence: CASSLDQRGGNTIYF.

V is TRBV2 and J is TRBJ2-7; D perhaps matches TRBD2 (5 bases). There are 13 residues in the CDR3. Germline CDR1 and CDR2: SNHLY and FYNNEI. Trimming took off 6 bases at V and 0 bases at J, with 9 bases between the two ends. CDR3 amino acids: CASRERSSYEQYF. The CDR3 DNA reads TGTGCCAGCAGGGAGCGGAGCTCCTACGAGCAGTACTTC.

This chain links TRBV30 with TRBJ2-1; D ambiguous. The V and J ends lost 0 bases and 6 bases respectively, with 6 bases between them. Germline CDR1 reads GTSNPN; CDR2 reads SVGIG (reference sequence). The CDR3 length is 12 residues. The CDR3 nucleotides are TGTGCCTGGAGTGTCCAAGCCAATGAGCAGTTCTTC. Protein sequence: CAWSVQANEQFF.

This sequence joins TRBV27 and TRBJ2-7; TRBD2 is a possible D gene (5 bases). Trimming removed 8 bases from V and 0 bases from J, with 14 bases in between. Germline lookup yields CDR1 MNHEY and CDR2 SMNVEV (reference sequence). The CDR3 loop spans 14 amino acids. The CDR3 region has the DNA TGTGCCAGCTGGCTTTCGGGGAGCTCCTACGAGCAGTACTTC. The encoded protein is CASWLSGSSYEQYF.

The J gene is TRBJ2-7, the V gene TRBV6-1, with 7 bases identical to TRBD2. The germline V gene has CDR1 MNHNS and CDR2 SASEGT. The V gene end was trimmed by 0 bases and the J gene end by 6 bases; junction bases not matched to a gene: 2. This CDR3 is 13 amino acids long. CDR3 DNA sequence: TGTGCCAGCAGTGAAGCCGGACTAGTCGAGCAGTACTTC. Translated, it gives CASSEAGLVEQYF.

In its sample, this clone was seen once. The rearrangement links TRBV27 to TRBJ1-5, with D hard to call. Germline V lookup: CDR1 MNHEY, CDR2 SMNVEV (reference sequence). Trimming removed 5 bases at V and 4 bases at J, with 15 bases between. This CDR3 region has 15 residues. The CDR3 bases are TGTGCCAGCAGTGATTTTAAGGGCAGAAATCAGCCCCAGCATTTT. This translates into CASSDFKGRNQPQHF.

This clone has a single count. V is TRBV28 and J is TRBJ1-4, with TRBD1 identical over 9 bases. Trimming cost V 6 bases and J 11 bases; bases outside gene matches: 13. Germline CDR1 is MDHEN and CDR2 is SYDVKM. The CDR3 contains 15 residues. CDR3 DNA sequence: TGTGCCAGCAGCCCCTTAGGGACAGGGTTGCTTAAACTGTTTTTT. It translates to CASSPLGTGLLKLFF.

The V call is TRBV29-1, the J call TRBJ1-1; 7 positions match TRBD1. Looked up from germline, CDR1 is SQVTM and CDR2 is ANQGSEA. The ends lost 3 bases at V and 4 bases at J; junction bases unmatched: 11. This CDR3 is built from 15 residues. CDR3 amino acids: CSVEMDRRPGTEAFF. The CDR3 coding sequence is TGCAGCGTTGAGATGGACAGGCGGCCCGGCACTGAAGCTTTCTTT.

V is TRBV7-9 and J is TRBJ1-1, with D perhaps matching TRBD1 (5 bases). Germline V gene sequence: CDR1 SEHNR, CDR2 FQNEAQ (reference sequence). The CDR3 is 18 residues long. Trimming left V 0 bases short and J 0 bases short, with 17 bases between. For the CDR3, the DNA is TGTGCCAGCAGCTTAGCGCCAGGGTGGCTAACAATGAACACTGAAGCTTTCTTT. It encodes CASSLAPGWLTMNTEAFF.

This clone was seen a single time. This chain links TRBV11-2 with TRBJ2-5, with no clear D. CDR1 is SGHAT and CDR2 is FQNNGV in the germline V gene. The CDR3 has 15 residues. V dropped 1 base and J dropped 5 bases, with 14 bases sitting between them. CDR3 sequence reads: CASSLVSGVRETQYF. The CDR3 bases are TGTGCCAGCAGCTTAGTATCTGGGGTCCGGGAGACCCAGTACTTC.

The chain uses TRBV4-1 and TRBJ2-7; TRBD1 might be the D (6 bases). The V gene's germline CDR1 is MGHRA and CDR2 YSYEKL. Trimming removed 2 bases at V and 3 bases at J, with 14 bases between. CDR3 length: 15 amino acids. The CDR3 here is CASSQPSGENYEQYF. The CDR3 nucleotides are TGCGCCAGCAGCCAACCTTCAGGGGAAAACTACGAGCAGTACTTC.

A remark on this clone: Other DNA sequences in this sample translate to the same CDR3. The rearrangement links TRBV19 to TRBJ2-7, with TRBD1 matching over 10 bases. Germline V CDR1 and CDR2: LNHDA, SQIVND (reference sequence). After removal of 5 bases from V and 3 bases from J, the junction contained 4 bases not matched to a gene. The CDR3 extends over 14 amino acids. The CDR3 bases are TGTGCCAGTAGTCCCGGACAGGGGGGCTACGAGCAGTACTTC. Translated, it gives CASSPGQGGYEQYF.

The rearrangement joins TRBV15 to TRBJ1-1; 9 nucleotides agree with TRBD1. CDR3 length: 20 residues. The V gene end was trimmed by 5 bases and the J gene end by 4 bases; junction bases not matched to a gene: 23. The germline V gene has CDR1 LNHNV and CDR2 YYDKDF (reference sequence). CDR3: CATSGPLGYPGQGIGTEAFF. DNA for the CDR3: TGTGCCACCAGCGGACCTTTAGGGTATCCGGGACAGGGTATCGGCACTGAAGCTTTCTTT.

The V gene is TRBV27, the J gene TRBJ2-3; 9 positions match TRBD1. The ends lost 8 bases at V and 7 bases at J; junction bases unmatched: 7. CDR1 and CDR2 (germline): MNHEY, SMNVEV (reference sequence). The CDR3 consists of 13 residues. CDR3 DNA sequence: TGTGCCAGCTCGGGACAGGGCGAGAATACGCAGTATTTT. It specifies CASSGQGENTQYF.

The chain has TRBV6-5 and TRBJ2-1; a weak D match, TRBD2 (7 bases). CDR1 and CDR2 from the germline V gene are MNHEY and SVGAGI. This CDR3 is built from 16 residues. Trimming cost V 4 bases and J 0 bases, with 13 bases left between them. The CDR3 bases are TGTGCCAGCAGTTTACAGGGCGGGAGCTCCTACAATGAGCAGTTCTTC. Translated, it gives CASSLQGGSSYNEQFF.

The V and J genes are TRBV13 and TRBJ2-7; 7 bases are a match to TRBD1. The CDR3 totals 14 residues. With V trimmed by 2 bases and J by 3 bases, 4 bases remained unmatched. Germline lookup yields CDR1 PRHDT and CDR2 FYEKMQ (reference sequence). The CDR3 nucleotides are TGTGCCAGCAGCTTAACGGGACAGTTCTACGAGCAGTACTTC. Translated: CASSLTGQFYEQYF.

A note on this clone: One junction end disagrees with the germline gene, perhaps due to a read error. The rearrangement links TRBV19 to TRBJ1-6; no definite D call. Germline V gene lookup returns CDR1 LNHDA and CDR2 SQIVND (reference sequence). CDR3 length: 13 residues. The chain's CDR3 is CASSSSYNSPLHF. CDR3 DNA sequence: TGTGCCAGCAGTAGCTCCTATAATTCACCCCTCCACTTT.

The V and J genes are TRBV9 and TRBJ2-7; D unclear. V was cut by 0 bases and J by 1 base, with 11 bases left in between. The CDR3 extends over 15 amino acids. CDR1 is SGDLS, CDR2 YYNGEE, per germline. The CDR3 reads CASSVDLVSSYEQYF. CDR3 in DNA: TGTGCCAGCAGCGTAGATCTAGTTTCATCCTACGAGCAGTACTTC.

Notes on this clone: This CDR3 is also generated by other DNA sequences in the sample. The V call is TRBV7-9, the J call TRBJ2-7, with D perhaps matching TRBD2 (5 bases). Per the germline V gene, CDR1 is SEHNR and CDR2 is FQNEAQ (reference sequence). This CDR3 has 15 residues. Trimming cost V 5 bases and J 0 bases, with 14 bases left between them. The DNA for the CDR3 is TGTGCCAGCAGCCCGAGGACTGGAAGCTCCTACGAGCAGTACTTC. Its translation: CASSPRTGSSYEQYF.